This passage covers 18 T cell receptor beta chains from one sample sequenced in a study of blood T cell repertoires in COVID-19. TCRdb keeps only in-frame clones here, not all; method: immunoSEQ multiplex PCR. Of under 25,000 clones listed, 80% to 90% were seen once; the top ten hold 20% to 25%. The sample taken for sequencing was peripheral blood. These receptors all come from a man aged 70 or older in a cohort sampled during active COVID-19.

In DNA form, the CDR3 reads TGTGCCAGCACCGAGGGAAGGGGGCGCAGGGACACTGAAGCTTTCTTT. Its translation: CASTEGRGRRDTEAFF. The genes are TRBV3-1 (or the pseudogene TRBV3-2) and TRBJ1-1; 7 bases match TRBD1. The germline V gene has CDR1 LGHDT and CDR2 YNNKEL (reference sequence). The length of the CDR3 is 16 residues. After removal of 7 bases from V and 3 bases from J, the junction contained 14 bases not matched to a gene.

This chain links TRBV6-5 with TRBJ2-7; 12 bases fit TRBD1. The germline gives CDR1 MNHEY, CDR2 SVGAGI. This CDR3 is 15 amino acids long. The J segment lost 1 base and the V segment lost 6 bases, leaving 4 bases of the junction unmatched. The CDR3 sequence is CASRGQGAGSYEQYF. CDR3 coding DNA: TGTGCCAGCAGGGGACAGGGGGCAGGGTCCTACGAGCAGTACTTC.

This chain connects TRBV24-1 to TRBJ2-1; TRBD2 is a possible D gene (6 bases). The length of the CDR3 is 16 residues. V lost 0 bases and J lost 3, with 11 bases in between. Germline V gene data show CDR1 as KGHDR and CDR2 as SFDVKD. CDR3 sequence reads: CATSDLVGGSYNEQFF. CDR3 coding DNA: TGTGCCACCAGTGATTTGGTGGGGGGAAGCTACAATGAGCAGTTCTTC.

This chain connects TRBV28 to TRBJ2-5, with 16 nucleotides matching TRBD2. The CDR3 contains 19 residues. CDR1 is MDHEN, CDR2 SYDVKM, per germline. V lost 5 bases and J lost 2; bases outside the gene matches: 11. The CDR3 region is CASSPYWGTSGRGQETQYF. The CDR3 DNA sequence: TGTGCCAGCAGTCCCTATTGGGGGACTAGCGGGAGGGGGCAAGAGACCCAGTACTTC. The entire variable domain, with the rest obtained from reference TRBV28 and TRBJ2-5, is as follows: DVKVTQSSRYLVKRTGEKVFLECVQDMDHENMFWYRQDPGLGLRLIYFSYDVKMKEKGDIPEGYSVSREKKERFSLILESASTNQTSMYLCASSPYWGTSGRGQETQYFGPGTRLLVL.

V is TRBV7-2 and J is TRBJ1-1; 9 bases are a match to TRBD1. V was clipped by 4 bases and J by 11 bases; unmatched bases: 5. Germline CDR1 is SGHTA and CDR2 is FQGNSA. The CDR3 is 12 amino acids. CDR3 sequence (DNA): TGTGCCAGCAGCTACAGGGGGCGAGGGGCTTTCTTT. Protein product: CASSYRGRGAFF.

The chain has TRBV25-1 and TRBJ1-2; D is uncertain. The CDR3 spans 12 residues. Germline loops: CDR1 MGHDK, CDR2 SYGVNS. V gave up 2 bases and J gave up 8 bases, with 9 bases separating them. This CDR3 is CASSEVARGYTF. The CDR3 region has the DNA TGTGCCAGCAGTGAAGTGGCCAGAGGCTACACCTTC.

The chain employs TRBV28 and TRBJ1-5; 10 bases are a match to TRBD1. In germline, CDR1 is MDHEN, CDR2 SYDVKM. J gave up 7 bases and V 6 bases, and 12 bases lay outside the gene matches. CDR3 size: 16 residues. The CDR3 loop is CASSSPGDRGAQPQHF. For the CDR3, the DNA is TGTGCCAGCAGCTCCCCCGGGGACAGGGGAGCACAGCCCCAGCATTTT.

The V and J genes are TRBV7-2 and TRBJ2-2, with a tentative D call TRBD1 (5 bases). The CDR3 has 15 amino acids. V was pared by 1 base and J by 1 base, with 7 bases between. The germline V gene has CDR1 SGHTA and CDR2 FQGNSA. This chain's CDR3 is CASSLGTMNTGELFF. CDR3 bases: TGTGCCAGCAGCTTAGGGACAATGAACACCGGGGAGCTGTTTTTT. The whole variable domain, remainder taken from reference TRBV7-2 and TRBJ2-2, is GAGVSQSPSNKVTEKGKDVELRCDPISGHTALYWYRQSLGQGLEFLIYFQGNSAPDKSGLPSDRFSAERTGGSVSTLTIQRTQQEDSAVYLCASSLGTMNTGELFFGEGSRLTVL.

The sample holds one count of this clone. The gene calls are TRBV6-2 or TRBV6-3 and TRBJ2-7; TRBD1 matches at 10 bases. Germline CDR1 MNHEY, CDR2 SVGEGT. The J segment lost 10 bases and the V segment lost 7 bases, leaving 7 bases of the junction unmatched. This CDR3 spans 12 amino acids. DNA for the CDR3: TGTGCCAGCAACCCGGACAGGGGGAGACAGTACTTC. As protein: CASNPDRGRQYF.

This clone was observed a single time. In nucleotides, the CDR3 is TGTGCCAGCAGTTTCTCCGGGAGGGCCAGCTCCTACGAGCAGTACTTC. It translates to CASSFSGRASSYEQYF. The chain combines TRBV6-2 or TRBV6-3 with TRBJ2-7; the match to TRBD2 covers 8 bases. In germline, CDR1 is MNHEY, CDR2 SVGEGT. Trimming at V came to 4 bases and at J to 0 bases, leaving 8 bases not matched to a gene. This CDR3 has 16 amino acids.

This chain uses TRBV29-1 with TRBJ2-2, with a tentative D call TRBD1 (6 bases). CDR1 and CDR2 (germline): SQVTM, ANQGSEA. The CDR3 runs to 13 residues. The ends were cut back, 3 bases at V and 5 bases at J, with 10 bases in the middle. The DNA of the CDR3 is TGCAGCGTTGATAACGACAGGACCGGGGAGCTGTTTTTT. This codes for CSVDNDRTGELFF.

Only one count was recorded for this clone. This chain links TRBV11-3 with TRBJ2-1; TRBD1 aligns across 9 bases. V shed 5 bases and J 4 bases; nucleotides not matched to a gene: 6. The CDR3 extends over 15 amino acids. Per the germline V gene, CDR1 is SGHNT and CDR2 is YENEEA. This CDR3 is CASSRGQGGYNEQFF. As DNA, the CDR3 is TGTGCCAGCAGCAGGGGACAGGGAGGATACAATGAGCAGTTCTTC.

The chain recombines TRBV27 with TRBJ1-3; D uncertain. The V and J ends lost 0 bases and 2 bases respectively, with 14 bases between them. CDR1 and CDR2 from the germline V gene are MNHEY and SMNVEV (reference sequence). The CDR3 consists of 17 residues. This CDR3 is CASSLSDPGVAGNTIYF. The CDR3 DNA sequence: TGTGCCAGCAGTTTATCGGATCCGGGAGTCGCTGGAAACACCATATATTTT.

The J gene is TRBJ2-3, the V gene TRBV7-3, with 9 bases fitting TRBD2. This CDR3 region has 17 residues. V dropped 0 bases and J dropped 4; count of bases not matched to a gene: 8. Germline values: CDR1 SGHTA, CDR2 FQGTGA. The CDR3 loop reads CASSLTLPAGGADTQYF. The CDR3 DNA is TGTGCCAGCAGCTTAACTCTGCCAGCGGGAGGAGCAGATACGCAGTATTTT.

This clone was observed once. The CDR3 DNA reads as TGTGCCAGCAGTCTCTCAGACACAGCCAAAAACATTCAGTACTTC. Translation: CASSLSDTAKNIQYF. The chain has TRBV28 and TRBJ2-4; D is ambiguous. Trimming left V 5 bases short and J 0 bases short, with 11 bases between. Looked up from germline, CDR1 is MDHEN and CDR2 is SYDVKM. This CDR3 is 15 amino acids long.

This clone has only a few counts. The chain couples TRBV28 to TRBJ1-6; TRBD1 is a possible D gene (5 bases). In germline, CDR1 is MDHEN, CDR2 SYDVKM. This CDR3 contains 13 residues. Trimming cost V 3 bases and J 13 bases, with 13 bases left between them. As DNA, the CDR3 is TGTGCCAGCAGTTTCGAACAGGAGGGTCCCCTCCACTTT. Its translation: CASSFEQEGPLHF.

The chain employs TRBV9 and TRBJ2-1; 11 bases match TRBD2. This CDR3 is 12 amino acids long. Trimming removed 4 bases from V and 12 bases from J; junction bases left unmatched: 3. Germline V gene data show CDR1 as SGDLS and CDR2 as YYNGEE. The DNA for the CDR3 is TGTGCCAGCAGCCCTGGGACTAGCGGGCAGTTCTTC. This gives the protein CASSPGTSGQFF.

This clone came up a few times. The CDR3 region is CASSSTSGPDYEQYF. In DNA, the CDR3 is TGTGCCAGCAGCTCGACTAGCGGGCCAGATTACGAGCAGTACTTC. The chain uses TRBV7-9 and TRBJ2-7; 10 bases agree with TRBD2. The trim removed 4 bases at V and 4 bases at J, leaving 7 bases unmatched. Germline assignment: CDR1 SEHNR and CDR2 FQNEAQ (reference sequence). CDR3 length: 15 amino acids.